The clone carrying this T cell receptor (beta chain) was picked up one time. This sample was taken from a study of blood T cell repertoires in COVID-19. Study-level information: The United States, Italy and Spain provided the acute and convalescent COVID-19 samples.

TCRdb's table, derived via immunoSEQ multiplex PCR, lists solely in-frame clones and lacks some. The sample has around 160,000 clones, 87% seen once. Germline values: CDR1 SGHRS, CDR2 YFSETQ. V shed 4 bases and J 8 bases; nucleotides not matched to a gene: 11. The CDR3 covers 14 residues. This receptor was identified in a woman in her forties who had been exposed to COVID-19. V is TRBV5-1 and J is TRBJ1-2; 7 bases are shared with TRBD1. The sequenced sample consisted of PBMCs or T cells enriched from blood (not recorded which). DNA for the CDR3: TGCGCCAGCAGCCCCGGACAGGCTAATAGCGGCTACACCTTC. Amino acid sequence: CASSPGQANSGYTF.